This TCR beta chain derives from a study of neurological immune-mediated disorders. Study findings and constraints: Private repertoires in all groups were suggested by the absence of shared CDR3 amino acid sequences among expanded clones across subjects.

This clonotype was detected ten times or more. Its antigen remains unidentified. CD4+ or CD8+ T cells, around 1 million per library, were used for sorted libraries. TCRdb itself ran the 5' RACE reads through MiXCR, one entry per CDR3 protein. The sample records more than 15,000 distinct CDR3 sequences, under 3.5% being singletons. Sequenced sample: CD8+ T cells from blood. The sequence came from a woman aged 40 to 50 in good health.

The DNA of the CDR3 is TGTGCCAGCAGCTACGAAGGGCCAGATACGCAGTATTTT. Amino acids: CASSYEGPDTQYF. The chain links TRBV7-2 to TRBJ2-3; D gene unclear. V lost 4 bases and J lost 4, with 9 bases in between. The CDR3 extends over 13 amino acids. The germline V gene encodes CDR1 SGHTA and CDR2 FQGNSA.